The 13 T cell receptor beta chains reported below all come from one sample, sequenced in a study of CD8 T cells in ankylosing spondylitis. Overall study findings and caveats: Seemingly characteristic of ankylosing spondylitis blood was a TCR beta motif consisting of several highly homologous variants.

For these TCRs, the target antigens are not known. TCRdb itself ran the 5' RACE reads through MiXCR, one entry per CDR3 protein. The sample consists of hundreds of thousands of distinct CDR3 sequences, 10% to 15% of them appearing once. Source material: blood, either unsorted or a sorted T cell fraction (not recorded which). Source of these receptors: a male donor with ankylosing spondylitis.

This clonotype was picked up a small number of times. One junction end does not reproduce the germline sequence, and a read error may be involved. The chain combines TRBV4-2 with TRBJ2-7, with D unresolved. Germline V gives CDR1 LGHNA, CDR2 YNFKEQ. This CDR3 spans 14 amino acids. The DNA for the CDR3 is TGTGCCAGCAGCGAAGACCAGTTCTCCTACGAGCAGTACTTC. Protein product: CASSEDQFSYEQYF.

The V and J genes are TRBV18 and TRBJ1-3; D call uncertain. The ends were cut back, 2 bases at V and 8 bases at J, with 10 bases in the middle. The V gene's germline CDR1 is KGHSH and CDR2 LQKENI. The CDR3 loop spans 13 amino acids. The CDR3 coding sequence is TGTGCCAGCTCACCAAATAACGCGGACACCATATATTTT. Its translation: CASSPNNADTIYF.

The rearrangement joins TRBV7-6 to TRBJ2-7, with 9 bases lining up with TRBD2. In germline, CDR1 is SGHVS, CDR2 FNYEAQ. CDR3 length: 16 residues. V shed 7 bases, J shed 6 bases, and the junction held 16 bases outside the gene matches. Here the CDR3 reads CASTPFFSREGSEQYF. The CDR3 coding sequence is TGTGCCAGCACGCCTTTTTTTTCGCGGGAGGGGTCCGAGCAGTACTTC.

This clonotype was seen more than once but under ten times. The rearrangement joins TRBV6-5 to TRBJ2-6; TRBD1 might be the D (6 bases). CDR1 MNHEY and CDR2 SVGAGI come from the germline V gene. V lost 2 bases and J 3 bases, leaving 11 bases between the germline ends. The CDR3 extends over 16 amino acids. In nucleotides, the CDR3 is TGTGCCAGCAGTTACGGCCTCAGGGGTGGGGCCAACGTCCTGACTTTC. It yields the protein CASSYGLRGGANVLTF.

CDR3 amino acids: CSVVPGLAGRRYEQYF. In nucleotides, the CDR3 is TGCAGCGTAGTACCGGGACTAGCGGGACGTAGGTACGAGCAGTACTTC. This rearrangement joins TRBV29-1 to TRBJ2-7, with 13 bases matching TRBD2. This CDR3 spans 16 amino acids. J gave up 4 bases and V 6 bases, and 12 bases lay outside the gene matches. Looked up from germline, CDR1 is SQVTM and CDR2 is ANQGSEA.

The chain links TRBV27 to TRBJ1-2; 10 positions agree with TRBD1. The CDR3 extends over 15 amino acids. Germline V gives CDR1 MNHEY, CDR2 SMNVEV (reference sequence). The V gene end was trimmed by 6 bases and the J gene end by 8 bases; junction bases not matched to a gene: 12. Here the CDR3 DNA reads TGTGCCAGCAGCTCACCGGGACAGGGGACAGAGGGCTACACCTTC. Encoded protein: CASSSPGQGTEGYTF.

This clonotype has a count of ten or more. The chain carries TRBV4-3 and TRBJ1-5; D unresolved. The germline CDR1 and CDR2 sequences are LGHNA and YSLEER. There are 13 residues in the CDR3. The V gene lost 0 bases and the J gene lost 5 bases, with 5 bases spanning the gap. This chain's CDR3 is CASSQEEHQPQHF. CDR3 DNA sequence: TGCGCCAGCAGCCAAGAAGAGCATCAGCCCCAGCATTTT.

Here the CDR3 DNA reads TGTGCCAGCTCTCTCGGGACCCTTGCTGGCTACGAGCAGTACTTC. It specifies CASSLGTLAGYEQYF. The gene calls are TRBV18 and TRBJ2-7; D possibly uses TRBD1 or TRBD2 (5 bases each). Germline V gene lookup returns CDR1 KGHSH and CDR2 LQKENI. This CDR3 region has 15 residues. Deletions cut 6 bases from V and 3 bases from J, with 18 bases between.

This chain connects TRBV5-4 to TRBJ2-7; D not certain. Trimming stripped 4 bases from V and 1 base from J, with 9 bases between. The CDR3 runs to 13 residues. CDR1 is SGHNT, CDR2 YYREEE, per germline (reference sequence). For the CDR3, the DNA is TGTGCCAGCAGCAAGACCGATTCCTACGAGCAGTACTTC. Encoded protein: CASSKTDSYEQYF. Filled out from reference TRBV5-4 and TRBJ2-7, the complete variable domain reads ETGVTQSPTHLIKTRGQQVTLRCSSQSGHNTVSWYQQALGQGPQFIFQYYREEENGRGNFPPRFSGLQFPNYSSELNVNALELDDSALYLCASSKTDSYEQYFGPGTRLTVT.

The sample holds many counts of this clonotype. The chain has TRBV5-1 and TRBJ2-5; TRBD1 is a possible D gene (5 bases). CDR1 is SGHRS and CDR2 is YFSETQ in the germline V gene. This CDR3 spans 14 amino acids. V was shortened by 2 bases and J by 2 bases, with 10 bases between the two germline ends. This CDR3 is CASSFMAGQETQYF. CDR3 in DNA: TGCGCCAGCAGCTTCATGGCAGGGCAAGAGACCCAGTACTTC.

The sample holds a few counts of this clonotype. This chain joins TRBV6-6 and TRBJ2-7; 10 bases agree with TRBD1. The CDR3 is made up of 13 amino acids. Germline V gives CDR1 MNHNY, CDR2 SVGAGI (reference sequence). The CDR3 loop is CAVGDRGPNEQYF. The CDR3 DNA follows: TGTGCTGTTGGAGACAGGGGGCCAAACGAGCAGTACTTC.

The gene calls are TRBV27 and TRBJ2-3; D gene uncertain. The length of the CDR3 is 15 residues. Deletions cut 4 bases from V and 3 bases from J, with 14 bases between. From germline, CDR1 is MNHEY and CDR2 SMNVEV (reference sequence). The CDR3 sequence is CASSSPAGTTDTQYF. The CDR3 coding sequence is TGTGCCAGCAGTTCCCCGGCAGGTACGACAGATACGCAGTATTTT.

This clonotype was seen many times. CDR3 nucleotides: TGCAGCGCTGGGGGGGGCAATCAGCCCCAGCATTTT. Its protein product is CSAGGGNQPQHF. The chain has TRBV20-1 and TRBJ1-5; D may be TRBD1 (5 bases). The germline V gene encodes CDR1 DFQATT and CDR2 SNEGSKA (reference sequence). The CDR3 length is 12 residues.